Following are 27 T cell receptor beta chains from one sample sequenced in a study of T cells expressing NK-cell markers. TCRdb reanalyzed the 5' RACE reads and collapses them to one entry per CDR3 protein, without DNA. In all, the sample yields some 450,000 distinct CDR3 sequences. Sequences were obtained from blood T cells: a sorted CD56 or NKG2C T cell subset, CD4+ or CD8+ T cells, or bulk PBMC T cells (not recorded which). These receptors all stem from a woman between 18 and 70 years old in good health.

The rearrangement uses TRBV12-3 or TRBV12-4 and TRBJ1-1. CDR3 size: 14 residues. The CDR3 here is CASTPPPAIAEAFF.

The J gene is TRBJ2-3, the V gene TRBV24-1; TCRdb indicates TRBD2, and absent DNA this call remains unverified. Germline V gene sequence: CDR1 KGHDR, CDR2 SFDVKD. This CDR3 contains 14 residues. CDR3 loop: CATSPGTRVDTQYF.

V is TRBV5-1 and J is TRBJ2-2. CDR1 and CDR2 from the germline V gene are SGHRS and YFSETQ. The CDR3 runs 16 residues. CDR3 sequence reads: CASSSPGLAGAGELFF.

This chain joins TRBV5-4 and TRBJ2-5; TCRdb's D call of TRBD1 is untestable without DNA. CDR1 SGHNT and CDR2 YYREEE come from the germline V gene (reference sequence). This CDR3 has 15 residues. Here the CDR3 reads CASSLDRTGQETQYF.

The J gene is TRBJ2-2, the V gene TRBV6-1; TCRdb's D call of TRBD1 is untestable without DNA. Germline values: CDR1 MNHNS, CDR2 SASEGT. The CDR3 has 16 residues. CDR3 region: CASSEQSGSKTGELFF.

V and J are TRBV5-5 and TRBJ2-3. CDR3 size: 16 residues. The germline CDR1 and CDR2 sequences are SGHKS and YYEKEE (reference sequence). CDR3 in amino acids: CASTSVMQRRTDTQYF.

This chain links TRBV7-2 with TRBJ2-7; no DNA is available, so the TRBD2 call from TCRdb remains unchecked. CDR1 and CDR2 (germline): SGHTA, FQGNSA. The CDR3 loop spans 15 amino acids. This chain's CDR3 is CASSLGSGRVTEQYF.

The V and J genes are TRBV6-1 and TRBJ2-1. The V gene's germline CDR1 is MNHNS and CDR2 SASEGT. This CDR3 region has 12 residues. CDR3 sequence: CASRASYNEQFF.

CDR3: CSAEDRGRGTDTQYF. This chain connects TRBV20-1 to TRBJ2-3; there is no DNA to check the TCRdb D call of TRBD1. This CDR3 has 15 amino acids. CDR1 is DFQATT, CDR2 SNEGSKA, per germline (reference sequence).

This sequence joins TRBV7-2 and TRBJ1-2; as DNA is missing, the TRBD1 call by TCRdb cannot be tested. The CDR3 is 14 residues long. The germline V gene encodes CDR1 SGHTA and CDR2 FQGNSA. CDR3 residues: CASSLKGLVYGYTF. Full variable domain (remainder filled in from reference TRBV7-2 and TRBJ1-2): GAGVSQSPSNKVTEKGKDVELRCDPISGHTALYWYRQSLGQGLEFLIYFQGNSAPDKSGLPSDRFSAERTGGSVSTLTIQRTQQEDSAVYLCASSLKGLVYGYTFGSGTRLTVV.

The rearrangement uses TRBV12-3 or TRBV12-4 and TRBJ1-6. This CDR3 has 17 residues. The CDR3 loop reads CASRPRTVSSYNSPLHF.

The CDR3 loop reads CASSHGGAAFF. The chain links TRBV7-9 to TRBJ1-1; TCRdb's D call, TRBD1, is unchecked because there is no DNA. This CDR3 has 11 amino acids. Per germline, CDR1 SEHNR and CDR2 FQNEAQ (reference sequence).

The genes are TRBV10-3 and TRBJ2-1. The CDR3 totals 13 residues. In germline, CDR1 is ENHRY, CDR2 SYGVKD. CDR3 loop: CAIMADSYNEQFF.

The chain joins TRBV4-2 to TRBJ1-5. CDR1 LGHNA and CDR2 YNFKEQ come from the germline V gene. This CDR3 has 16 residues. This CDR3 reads CASSQEHAPEEEPQHF.

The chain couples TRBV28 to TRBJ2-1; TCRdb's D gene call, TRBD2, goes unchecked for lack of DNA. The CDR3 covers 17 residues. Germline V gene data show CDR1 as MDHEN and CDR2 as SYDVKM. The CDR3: CASTSSGELSSYNEQFF.

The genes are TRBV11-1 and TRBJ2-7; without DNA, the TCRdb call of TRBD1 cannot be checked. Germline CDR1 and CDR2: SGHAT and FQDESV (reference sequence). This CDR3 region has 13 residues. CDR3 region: CASGHRGSYEQYF.

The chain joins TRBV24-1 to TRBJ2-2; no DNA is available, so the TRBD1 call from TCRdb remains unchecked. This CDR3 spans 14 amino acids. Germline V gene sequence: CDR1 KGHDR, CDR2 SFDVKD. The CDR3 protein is CATKDRENTGELFF.

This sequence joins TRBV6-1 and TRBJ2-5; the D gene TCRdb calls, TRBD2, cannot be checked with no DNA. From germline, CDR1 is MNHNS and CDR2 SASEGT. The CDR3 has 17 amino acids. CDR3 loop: CASSRTSGGRAKETQYF.

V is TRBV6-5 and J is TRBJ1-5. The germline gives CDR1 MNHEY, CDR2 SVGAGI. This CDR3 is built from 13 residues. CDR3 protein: CASSFEVGQPQHF.

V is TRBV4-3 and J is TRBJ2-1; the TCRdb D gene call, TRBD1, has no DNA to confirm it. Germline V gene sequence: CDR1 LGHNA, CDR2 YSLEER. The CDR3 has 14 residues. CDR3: CASSQEDRYNEQFF.

The CDR3 protein is CASSPQGRTDTQYF. The chain is built from TRBV18 and TRBJ2-3. Germline V lookup: CDR1 KGHSH, CDR2 LQKENI. The CDR3 contains 14 residues.

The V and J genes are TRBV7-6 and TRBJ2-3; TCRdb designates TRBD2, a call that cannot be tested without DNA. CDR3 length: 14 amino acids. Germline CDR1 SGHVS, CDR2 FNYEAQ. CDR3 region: CASCRGGGTDTQYF.

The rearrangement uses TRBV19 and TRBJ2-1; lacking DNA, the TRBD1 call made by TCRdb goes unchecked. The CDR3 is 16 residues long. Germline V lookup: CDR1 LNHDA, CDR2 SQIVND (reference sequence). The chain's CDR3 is CASSIPGQGSYNEQFF.

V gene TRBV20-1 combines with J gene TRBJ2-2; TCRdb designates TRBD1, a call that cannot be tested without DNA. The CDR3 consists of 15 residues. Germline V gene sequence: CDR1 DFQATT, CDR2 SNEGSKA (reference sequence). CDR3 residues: CSAAPAGMNTGELFF.

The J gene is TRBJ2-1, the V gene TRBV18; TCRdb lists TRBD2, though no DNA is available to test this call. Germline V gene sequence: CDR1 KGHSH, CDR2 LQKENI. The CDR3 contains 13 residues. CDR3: CASSPPSGREQFF.

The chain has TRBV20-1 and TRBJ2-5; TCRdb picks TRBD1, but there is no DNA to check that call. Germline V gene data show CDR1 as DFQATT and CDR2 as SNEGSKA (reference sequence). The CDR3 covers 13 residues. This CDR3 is CSAQTGPGETQYF.

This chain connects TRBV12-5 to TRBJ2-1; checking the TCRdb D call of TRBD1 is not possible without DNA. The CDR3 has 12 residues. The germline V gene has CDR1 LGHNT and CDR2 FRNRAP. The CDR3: CASGTGRGEQFF.